This T cell receptor (beta chain) emerged from a study of shared clonotypes between healthy human individuals. As for the study in general: Per-donor plates numbered three CD4 naive, three CD4 memory, two CD8 naive and one CD8 memory.

The method was immunoSEQ multiplex PCR; TCRdb's version includes in-frame clones alone and lacks a portion of them. This sample carries 2 million to 3 million clones, approximately 94% of them seen once, and the ten largest clones take roughly 0.36%. Looked up from germline, CDR1 is SGHNT and CDR2 is YENEEA. V was shortened by 11 bases and J by 3 bases, with 16 bases between the two germline ends. The CDR3 extends over 13 amino acids. This receptor was taken from a man between 18 and 29 years old in good health. Some clones in this sample may be carry-over from other donors' samples. Sequenced: naive CD4+ T cells from PBMCs. Specified subset: CD45RA+ positively selected. The chain uses TRBV11-3 and TRBJ1-1; the D gene is possibly TRBD1 (6 bases). CDR3 region: CASQGPRDTEAFF. CDR3 DNA: TGTGCCTCGCAGGGGCCTCGGGACACTGAAGCTTTCTTT.